This T cell receptor beta chain was observed in a study of patients and donors after allogeneic stem cell transplantation. One entry per CDR3 protein, called by TCRdb with MiXCR from the RT-PCR reads. Here the sample spans about 960,000 distinct CDR3 sequences, more than 15% being singletons. The sample taken for sequencing was blood, either unsorted or a sorted T cell fraction (not recorded which). The TCR comes from a human donor who was either an allogeneic HSCT recipient or a stem cell or donor lymphocyte infusion donor (not recorded which). It is not recorded whose cells these are; they may come from a transplant donor.

The DNA for the CDR3 is TGTGCCTGGAGTGAGACTCTGGGCAGGACCCACAATGAGCAGTTCTTC. Its protein product is CAWSETLGRTHNEQFF. The gene calls are TRBV30 and TRBJ2-1; D ambiguous. V lost 1 base to trimming and J lost 5 bases, with 18 bases between them. The CDR3 has 16 amino acids. The germline gives CDR1 GTSNPN, CDR2 SVGIG (reference sequence). Full variable domain (outside the CDR3, taken from reference TRBV30 and TRBJ2-1): SQTIHQWPATLVQPVGSPLSLECTVEGTSNPNLYWYRQAAGRGLQLLFYSVGIGQISSEVPQNLSASRPQDRQFILSSKKLLLSDSGFYLCAWSETLGRTHNEQFFGPGTRLTVL.